These T cell receptor beta chains were read from a single sample in a study of technical replicates of blood from a handful of donors. Method: immunoSEQ multiplex PCR; TCRdb's copy keeps in-frame clones and lacks some. The table shows tens of thousands of clones, with 95% occurring only once. Sequencing was carried out using T cells isolated from PBMCs. These receptors came from a human donor in good health. The CDR3 runs from the conserved cysteine through the conserved F or W. A D gene is named only where the DNA matches it firmly. Expanded clones are given a class, and other clones once, few, many or no size at all.

16	.	TRBJ1-3	TRBV14	.	TGTGCCAGCAGCCATCGACAGCCTTACTCTGGAAACACCATATATTTT	CASSHRQPYSGNTIYF
17	TRBD2	TRBJ2-6	TRBV7-9	.	TGTGCCGTAGCACTAGCGGAAAGGGGGTCTGGGGCCAACGTCCTGACTTTC	CAVALAERGSGANVLTF
16	.	TRBJ1-5	TRBV2	.	TGTGCCAGCAGTGAGACCCAGGGGCGAAGCAATCAGCCCCAGCATTTT	CASSETQGRSNQPQHF
14	.	TRBJ1-1	TRBV28	.	TGTGCCAGCAGTCCCGTGAGGACCGGGGGTGAAGCTTTCTTT	CASSPVRTGGEAFF
16	TRBD1	TRBJ2-5	TRBV2	.	TGTGCCAGCAGTGAAATCGACAGGGACGGTGGGGAGACCCAGTACTTC	CASSEIDRDGGETQYF
15	TRBD2	TRBJ2-3	TRBV27	.	TGTGCCAGCAGTCTTCGGGGGGGGCTTTCAGATACGCAGTATTTT	CASSLRGGLSDTQYF
14	.	TRBJ2-3	TRBV2	.	TGTGCCAGCAGCGATACAGGGAGCACAGATACGCAGTATTTT	CASSDTGSTDTQYF
16	.	TRBJ2-3	TRBV18	.	TGTGCCAGCTCACCCCGGACTATGCTTGGCACAGATACGCAGTATTTT	CASSPRTMLGTDTQYF
14	.	TRBJ2-7	TRBV11-3	.	TGTGCCAGCAGCGAACCCAGGGAAACCTACGAGCAGTACTTC	CASSEPRETYEQYF
15	TRBD2	TRBJ2-1	TRBV9	.	TGTGCCAGCAGTCTTACAGCGGGAGGGTACAATGAGCAGTTCTTC	CASSLTAGGYNEQFF
14	.	TRBJ2-3	TRBV19	.	TGTGCCAGTAGTACAGACCCTAGCACAGATACGCAGTATTTT	CASSTDPSTDTQYF
15	.	TRBJ1-1	TRBV15	.	TGTGCCACCAGCAGAACAGGGTTCGCGGACACTGAAGCTTTCTTT	CATSRTGFADTEAFF
16	TRBD2	TRBJ2-1	TRBV5-6	.	TGTGCCAGCAGCTCCACAAAAGGACTAGCGGACAATGAGCAGTTCTTC	CASSSTKGLADNEQFF
15	TRBD2	TRBJ2-5	TRBV7-7	.	TGTGCCAGCAGCTTAGGGCCGGGAGGGCAAGAGACCCAGTACTTC	CASSLGPGGQETQYF
13	TRBD2	TRBJ2-7	TRBV10-1	.	TGCGCCAGCGATCACGGGACTAACTACGAGCAGTACTTC	CASDHGTNYEQYF
14	TRBD1	TRBJ2-7	TRBV27	.	TGTGCCAGCAGTTCGACAGGGGTGATGCACGAGCAGTACTTC	CASSSTGVMHEQYF
16	.	TRBJ1-5	TRBV19	.	TGTGCCAGTAGTTCCCTTACGATGAGCGTGAGTCAGCCCCAGCATTTT	CASSSLTMSVSQPQHF
15	TRBD2	TRBJ2-1	TRBV11-2	once	TGTGCCAGCACCCTCAGGAGCGGGGGATACAATGAGCAGTTCTTC	CASTLRSGGYNEQFF
19	TRBD2	TRBJ2-1	TRBV19	.	TGTGCCAGTAAGAATCCGACTAGCGGGGGCCGGGGCTCCTACAATGAGCAGTTCTTC	CASKNPTSGGRGSYNEQFF
17	TRBD2	TRBJ2-5	TRBV15	.	TGTGCCACCAGCCCACAACCTCGACTAGCGGGAGGGGAGACCCAGTACTTC	CATSPQPRLAGGETQYF
15	TRBD1	TRBJ1-2	TRBV19	once	TGTGCCAGTAGTATACTCGGACAGGGACTATATGGCTACACCTTC	CASSILGQGLYGYTF
14	.	TRBJ1-4	TRBV18	.	TGTGCCAGCTCACCAAGTCAGGTGACTGAAAAACTGTTTTTT	CASSPSQVTEKLFF
14	.	TRBJ1-1	TRBV4-1	.	TGCGCCAGCAGCCAGGCGGGGGGGAACACTGAAGCTTTCTTT	CASSQAGGNTEAFF
14	.	TRBJ2-7	TRBV28	.	TGTGCCAGCAGCCCACCAGCGGAAATCTACGAGCAGTACTTC	CASSPPAEIYEQYF
14	.	TRBJ2-5	TRBV25-1	.	TGTGCCAGCGGGGCCTGGGACACCCAAGAGACCCAGTACTTC	CASGAWDTQETQYF
17	.	TRBJ1-4	TRBV30	.	TGTGCCTGGAGCCAGTCAGGGTCTGTGGGGACTAATGAAAAACTGTTTTTT	CAWSQSGSVGTNEKLFF
15	TRBD2	TRBJ2-7	TRBV7-9	.	TGTGCCAGCAGCTTAGCACCTAGCGGGGGGAGTGAGCAGTACTTC	CASSLAPSGGSEQYF
14	.	TRBJ1-5	TRBV5-4	.	TGTGCCAGCAGCTTTGGCGGGGGAGCACAGCCCCAGCATTTT	CASSFGGGAQPQHF
16	.	TRBJ1-4	TRBV4-2	.	TGTGCCAGCAGCCAAGCCCAACAGGCAACTAATGAAAAACTGTTTTTT	CASSQAQQATNEKLFF